Sequencing of this T cell receptor (beta chain) was carried out in a study of cytomegalovirus exposure and HLA in healthy donors. Overall study results and limits: An analysis was carried out later, and it reportedly showed fewer N-insertions in an Asian-associated ancestry cluster than the approximately 710-donor mean.

The primer mix had 60 Vbeta and 13 Jbeta primers. Profiling relied on immunoSEQ multiplex PCR, and the TCRdb table lists in-frame clones only, not all of them. Seen here are roughly 100,000 clones, nearly 15% observed once, and the top ten hold more than 0.8%. Germline assignment: CDR1 SQVTM and CDR2 ANQGSEA. The CDR3 loop spans 15 amino acids. As for this clone: What it recognizes is unknown. At one boundary the junction diverges from the germline segment, which might be a read error.

The sequenced material came from PBMCs. The V and J genes are TRBV29-1 and TRBJ1-3; D call uncertain. This TCR was recovered from a female donor in good health and CMV-seronegative. The DNA for the CDR3 is TGCAGCATTGAGTTCCCGGGGAGCTCTGGAAACACCATATATTTT. It is translated as CSIEFPGSSGNTIYF.